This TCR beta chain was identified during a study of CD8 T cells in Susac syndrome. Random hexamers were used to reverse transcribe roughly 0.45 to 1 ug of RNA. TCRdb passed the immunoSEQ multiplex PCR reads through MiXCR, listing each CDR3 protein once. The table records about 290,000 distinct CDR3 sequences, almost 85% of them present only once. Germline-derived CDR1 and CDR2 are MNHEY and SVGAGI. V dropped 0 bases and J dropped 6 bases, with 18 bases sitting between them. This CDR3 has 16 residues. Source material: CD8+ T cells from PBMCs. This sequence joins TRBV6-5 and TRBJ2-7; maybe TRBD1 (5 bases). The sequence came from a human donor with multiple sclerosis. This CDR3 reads CASSYSLRGPWFEQYF. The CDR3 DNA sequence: TGTGCCAGCAGTTACTCGCTAAGGGGCCCTTGGTTCGAGCAGTACTTC.